This TCR beta chain came from a study of shared clonotypes between healthy human individuals. Sorted-subset replicate PCR reactions contained roughly 200 ng DNA, corresponding to tens of thousands of T cell genomes. Here immunoSEQ multiplex PCR was the method, and the copy in TCRdb shows in-frame clones only, minus some. Of approximately 2.1 million clones listed, 85% to 95% are singletons. For this clone: The antigen remains unidentified.

Findings and limits, study-wide: Naive CD4 clonotypes overlapped across a handful of donors at around 4.8%.

Memory CD4+ cells were the fraction left after CD45RA+ naive selection. The CDR3 contains 19 residues. Trimming cost V 1 base and J 1 base, with 20 bases left between them. Germline CDR1 and CDR2: MGHRA and YSYEKL. This TCR was sampled from a man between 18 and 29 years old in good health. Some clones in this sample may be carry-over from other donors' samples. The chain joins TRBV4-1 to TRBJ2-4; TRBD1 is a possible D gene (6 bases). What was sequenced was naive CD4+ T cells from PBMCs. Subset described: CD45RA+ positively selected. CDR3 in amino acids: CASSQGDSTGGHAKNIQYF. The CDR3 DNA sequence: TGCGCCAGCAGCCAAGGAGACTCGACAGGCGGACATGCCAAAAACATTCAGTACTTC.